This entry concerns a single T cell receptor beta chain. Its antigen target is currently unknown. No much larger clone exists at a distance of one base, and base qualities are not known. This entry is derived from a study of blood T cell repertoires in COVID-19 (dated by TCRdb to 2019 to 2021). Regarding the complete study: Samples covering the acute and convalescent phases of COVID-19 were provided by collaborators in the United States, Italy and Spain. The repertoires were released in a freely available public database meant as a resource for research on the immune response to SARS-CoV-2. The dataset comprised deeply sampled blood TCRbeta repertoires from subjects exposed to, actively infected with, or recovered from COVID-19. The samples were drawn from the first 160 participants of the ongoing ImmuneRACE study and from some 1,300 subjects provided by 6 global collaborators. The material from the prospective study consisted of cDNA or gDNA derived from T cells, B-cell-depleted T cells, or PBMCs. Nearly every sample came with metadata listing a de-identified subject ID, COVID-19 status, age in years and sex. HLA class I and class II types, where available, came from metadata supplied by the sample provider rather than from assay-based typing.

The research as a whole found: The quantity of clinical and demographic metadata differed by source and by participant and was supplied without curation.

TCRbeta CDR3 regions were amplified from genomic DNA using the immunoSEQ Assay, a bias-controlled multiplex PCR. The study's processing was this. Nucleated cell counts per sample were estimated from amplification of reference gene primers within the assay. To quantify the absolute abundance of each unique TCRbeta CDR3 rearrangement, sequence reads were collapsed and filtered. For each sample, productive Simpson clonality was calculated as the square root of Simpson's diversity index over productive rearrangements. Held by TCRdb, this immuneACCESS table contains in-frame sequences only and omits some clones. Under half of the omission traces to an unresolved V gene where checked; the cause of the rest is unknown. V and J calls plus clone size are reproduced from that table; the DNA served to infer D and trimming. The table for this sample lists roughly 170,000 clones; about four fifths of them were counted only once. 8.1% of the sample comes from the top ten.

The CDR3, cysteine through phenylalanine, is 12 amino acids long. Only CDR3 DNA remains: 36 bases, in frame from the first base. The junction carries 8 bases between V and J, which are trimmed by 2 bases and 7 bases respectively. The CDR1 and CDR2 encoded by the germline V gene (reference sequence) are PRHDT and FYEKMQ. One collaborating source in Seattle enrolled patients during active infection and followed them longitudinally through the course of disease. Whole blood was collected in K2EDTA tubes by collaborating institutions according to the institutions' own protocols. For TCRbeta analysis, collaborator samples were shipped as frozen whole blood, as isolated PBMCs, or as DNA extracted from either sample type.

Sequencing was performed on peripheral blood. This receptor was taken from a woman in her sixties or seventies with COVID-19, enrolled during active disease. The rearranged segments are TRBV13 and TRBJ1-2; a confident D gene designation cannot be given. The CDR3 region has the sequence CASSLQEGGYTF. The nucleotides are TGTGCCAGCAGCTTACAGGAGGGTGGCTACACCTTC.